The clone carrying this TCR beta chain was observed many times. Its target is not known. Specified time point: healthy volunteer bleed at 2 weeks. Extraction of total RNA was performed on unfractionated whole blood. This entry comes from a study of human T cells and chemical hapten exposure. Original methodology: Across samples, TCR counts had a median of around 100,000 and ranged from roughly 20,000 to 690,600. One entry per CDR3 protein results from TCRdb running MiXCR on the RACE reads. Clone size and V and J calls follow TCRdb, not the original study. The sample records 130,000 or so distinct CDR3 sequences, around 8.2% being singletons. Study-wide points: The study found that DPC sensitization did not change TCRs above 1 in 1000 frequency.

Germline CDR1 is MGHDK and CDR2 is SYGVNS. The CDR3 runs to 13 residues. Trimming removed 2 bases from V and 8 bases from J, with 12 bases in between. The sequence was obtained from a male donor in good health. Some clones in this sample may be carry-over from other donors' samples. The sequencing input was whole blood. The chain recombines TRBV25-1 with TRBJ1-2; D possibly corresponds to TRBD1 (5 bases). CDR3 loop: CASSEVVRGGYTF. The CDR3 DNA is TGTGCCAGCAGTGAAGTCGTGAGGGGCGGCTACACCTTC.